Below are 3 T cell receptor beta chains sequenced from a single sample in a study of CD8+ T cells in alopecia areata listed by TCRdb under 2018. Interpreted using the paper, the treatment or condition label stands for: oral pan-JAK inhibitor, 5-10 mg twice daily. The library was obtained by the immunoSEQ multiplex PCR assay. For TCR sequencing, RNA was extracted from every sample and reverse transcribed into cDNA to serve as template. TCRdb limited this immuneACCESS table to in-frame rearrangements with V and J called. A share of clones is missing; checked studies link under half to unresolved V genes, and the rest is unexplained. This sample gives around 180,000 clones in total; roughly 60% of them show up just once. Of the sample, 1.3% is held by the ten largest clones. This specimen consisted of CD4+ T cells sorted from blood, obtained at week 49, from a patient treated with tofacitinib. These receptors originate from a human donor with alopecia areata.

The chain recombines TRBV6-1 with TRBJ2-1; perhaps TRBD1 as D (6 bases). The germline gives CDR1 MNHNS, CDR2 SASEGT. Trimming removed 7 bases at V and 7 bases at J, with 11 bases between. The CDR3 is made up of 12 amino acids. For the CDR3, the DNA is TGTGCCAGCAACAGGGTCGGGAATGAGCAGTTCTTC. Amino acids: CASNRVGNEQFF.

The rearrangement uses TRBV29-1 and TRBJ1-2; 8 bases line up with TRBD1. Germline V gene data show CDR1 as SQVTM and CDR2 as ANQGSEA. This CDR3 region has 15 residues. The J segment lost 3 bases and the V segment lost 0 bases, leaving 6 bases of the junction unmatched. The CDR3 sequence is CSVEDTGGSYYGYTF. The CDR3 bases are TGCAGCGTTGAAGATACAGGGGGTTCTTACTATGGCTACACCTTC.

This clone appeared a single time. CDR3 in amino acids: CASSLPGQGWGYNSPLHF. DNA for the CDR3: TGTGCCAGCAGTTTACCGGGACAGGGATGGGGTTATAATTCACCCCTCCACTTT. This rearrangement joins TRBV25-1 to TRBJ1-6; TRBD1 agrees at 9 bases. CDR3 length: 18 residues. Germline V gives CDR1 MGHDK, CDR2 SYGVNS. Losses at the gene ends were 5 bases for V and 4 bases for J; bases not matched to a gene: 12.